Listed here are 30 T cell receptor beta chains from one sample, sequenced in a study of low-dose radiotherapy and immunotherapy resistance in tumors. cDNA synthesis used a TRAV/TRBV-specific primer set for both chains. The TCRs were subjected to amplification over around 19 PCR cycles employing a constant-region primer in conjunction with a V-primer adapter. One entry per CDR3 protein results from TCRdb running MiXCR on the reads. This table holds under 20,000 distinct CDR3 sequences, around two thirds found once. These receptors were taken from a human donor with advanced metastatic prostate, ovarian, gallbladder or colorectal cancer (not recorded which). This table probably holds off-target reads from a library built for another chain.

The genes are TRBV24-1 and TRBJ2-3; D call uncertain. The CDR3 has 12 amino acids. Germline CDR1 KGHDR, CDR2 SFDVKD. The V end lost 4 bases, the J end lost 3 bases, and 4 bases lay between the germline ends. CDR3 residues: CATSDSTDTQYF. Here the CDR3 DNA reads TGTGCCACCAGTGACTCTACAGATACGCAGTATTTT.

The rearrangement links TRBV28 to TRBJ2-2, with D tentatively TRBD1 (6 bases). Germline values: CDR1 MDHEN, CDR2 SYDVKM. The CDR3 runs to 15 residues. Deletions cut 4 bases from V and 11 bases from J, with 20 bases between. In DNA, the CDR3 is TGTGCCAGCAGTTCTGGACAGTTGGTGGGTGGTGAGCTGTTTTTT. Translated: CASSSGQLVGGELFF.

This clonotype was seen only a few times. The rearrangement joins TRBV28 to TRBJ2-5, with 10 bases identical to TRBD1. The V segment lost 7 bases and the J segment 4 bases; nucleotides outside the gene matches: 9. Germline CDR1 and CDR2: MDHEN and SYDVKM. The CDR3 runs to 15 residues. CDR3 region: CASTAGTGAGETQYF. The CDR3 DNA follows: TGTGCCAGCACGGCGGGGACAGGGGCGGGAGAGACCCAGTACTTC.

This chain links TRBV30 with TRBJ1-5, with TRBD1 as a possible D gene (5 bases). The CDR3 spans 17 residues. V lost 0 bases and J 2 bases, leaving 17 bases between the germline ends. CDR1 is GTSNPN and CDR2 is SVGIG in the germline V gene (reference sequence). The CDR3 DNA reads TGTGCCTGGAGTGTGTCTTGGGCGGGGCCACGCAATCAGCCCCAGCATTTT. It codes for CAWSVSWAGPRNQPQHF.

In its sample, this clonotype was seen a few times. The chain is built from TRBV24-1 and TRBJ1-1; TRBD1 is a possible D gene (5 bases). Germline loops: CDR1 KGHDR, CDR2 SFDVKD. V was cut by 6 bases and J by 1 base, with 11 bases left in between. This CDR3 spans 14 amino acids. The CDR3 sequence: CATSLDGQNTEAFF. CDR3 nucleotide sequence: TGTGCCACCAGTCTTGACGGACAGAACACTGAAGCTTTCTTT.

This chain links TRBV27 with TRBJ2-7; TRBD1 matches at 10 bases. V trimming: 6 bases; J trimming: 3 bases; junction bases outside the gene matches: 8. The CDR3 loop spans 15 amino acids. Germline V gene lookup returns CDR1 MNHEY and CDR2 SMNVEV (reference sequence). In nucleotides, the CDR3 is TGTGCCAGCAGACCTGGACAGGGGGTATACTACGAGCAGTACTTC. Residues: CASRPGQGVYYEQYF.

This clonotype was picked up one time. This chain joins TRBV5-1 and TRBJ2-7; no clear D. CDR3 length: 15 residues. Germline values: CDR1 SGHRS, CDR2 YFSETQ. Trimming took off 2 bases at V and 0 bases at J, with 12 bases between the two ends. The CDR3 loop is CASSFGRPSSYEQYF. The CDR3 DNA reads as TGCGCCAGCAGCTTCGGCCGACCGAGCTCCTACGAGCAGTACTTC.

V is TRBV20-1 and J is TRBJ1-1; 8 positions agree with TRBD1. The V gene's germline CDR1 is DFQATT and CDR2 SNEGSKA (reference sequence). This CDR3 spans 11 amino acids. J was trimmed by 3 bases and V by 6 bases; bases with no gene match: 0. The CDR3, as DNA: TGCAGTGCCAGGGGGCACACTGAAGCTTTCTTT. Encoded protein: CSARGHTEAFF.

The chain has TRBV6-2 or TRBV6-3 and TRBJ2-2; maybe TRBD1 (5 bases). V lost 6 bases and J lost 8, with 16 bases in between. Germline lookup yields CDR1 MNHEY and CDR2 SVGEGT. The CDR3 extends over 14 amino acids. The CDR3 DNA sequence: TGTGCCAGCAGCTCCGGCACAAGGACAGGGGAGCTGTTTTTT. Translated: CASSSGTRTGELFF.

This clonotype is a singleton in its sample. The chain combines TRBV19 with TRBJ2-5, with D perhaps TRBD2 (5 bases). Germline V gives CDR1 LNHDA, CDR2 SQIVND (reference sequence). The V and J ends lost 3 bases and 5 bases respectively, with 16 bases between them. This CDR3 comprises 15 residues. The CDR3 DNA sequence: TGTGCCAGTAGTATGCAGGCCCTAGCTGGCGAGACCCAGTACTTC. Encoded protein: CASSMQALAGETQYF. The full variable domain, completed using reference TRBV19 and TRBJ2-5, is DGGITQSPKYLFRKEGQNVTLSCEQNLNHDAMYWYRQDPGQGLRLIYYSQIVNDFQKGDIAEGYSVSREKKESFPLTVTSAQKNPTAFYLCASSMQALAGETQYFGPGTRLLVL.

This rearrangement joins TRBV18 to TRBJ2-5; 7 bases agree with TRBD1. Trimming removed 1 base from V and 3 bases from J; junction bases left unmatched: 2. The CDR3 covers 14 residues. Germline-derived CDR1 and CDR2 are KGHSH and LQKENI. CDR3 residues: CASSPRGGEETQYF. The CDR3, as DNA: TGTGCCAGCTCACCACGAGGGGGCGAAGAGACCCAGTACTTC.

This chain uses TRBV5-4 with TRBJ2-1, with 7 bases aligning to TRBD2. There are 15 residues in the CDR3. Germline-derived CDR1 and CDR2 are SGHNT and YYREEE (reference sequence). V lost 1 base and J lost 3; bases outside the gene matches: 4. In DNA, the CDR3 is TGTGCCAGCAGCTTGCGGGCTAGCGGCTACAATGAGCAGTTCTTC. It codes for CASSLRASGYNEQFF.

The rearrangement uses TRBV5-3 and TRBJ2-4, with D possibly matching TRBD1 (6 bases). TRBV5-3 is marked as an open reading frame, function uncertain. CDR3 length equals 15 residues. The V end was cut by 8 bases, the J end by 2 bases, with 17 bases between. CDR3: CASSPGQGTKNIQYF. The CDR3 nucleotides are TGTGCCAGCAGCCCGGGCCAGGGGACCAAAAACATTCAGTACTTC.

This chain links TRBV4-1 with TRBJ2-7; D is unresolved. This CDR3 has 16 residues. Germline V CDR1 and CDR2: MGHRA, YSYEKL. V dropped 0 bases and J dropped 2 bases, with 14 bases sitting between them. The CDR3 reads CASSQELRSYAYEQYF. CDR3 DNA sequence: TGCGCCAGCAGCCAAGAACTTCGGAGTTATGCCTACGAGCAGTACTTC.

This chain links TRBV28 with TRBJ2-7; tentatively, D is TRBD2 (5 bases). Germline values: CDR1 MDHEN, CDR2 SYDVKM. The V and J ends lost 11 bases and 0 bases respectively, with 14 bases between them. CDR3 size: 13 residues. Here the CDR3 reads CAGKAETSYEQYF. The CDR3 DNA sequence: TGTGCCGGAAAAGCGGAGACCTCCTACGAGCAGTACTTC.

The chain is built from TRBV6-2 or TRBV6-3 and TRBJ2-3, with 8 bases matching TRBD1. V gave up 8 bases and J gave up 6 bases; unmatched junction bases: 7. Germline V gene lookup returns CDR1 MNHEY and CDR2 SVGEGT. The CDR3 has 13 residues. CDR3 sequence (DNA): TGTGCCAGCTTAAGGACAGGGTCCGATACGCAGTATTTT. Its protein is CASLRTGSDTQYF.

The genes are TRBV6-2 or TRBV6-3 and TRBJ1-1; 7 bases are shared with TRBD1. The CDR3 runs 15 residues. Germline values: CDR1 MNHEY, CDR2 SVGEGT. V lost 0 bases and J lost 5; bases outside the gene matches: 6. This CDR3 is CASSYSGRGNTEAFF. The CDR3 nucleotides read TGTGCCAGCAGTTACTCAGGCAGGGGGAATACTGAAGCTTTCTTT.

This sequence joins TRBV5-6 and TRBJ1-6; no firm D call. The germline V gene encodes CDR1 SGHDT and CDR2 YYEEEE. V shed 1 base and J shed 9 bases, with 5 bases lying between them. The CDR3 has 12 residues. This CDR3 reads CASSLWSSPLHF. The CDR3 nucleotides are TGTGCCAGCAGCTTGTGGAGTTCACCCCTCCACTTT.

CDR3 coding DNA: TGCAGCGTTGATATGCGGGAGGGAACCTACGAGCAGTACTTC. Translation gives CSVDMREGTYEQYF. This chain joins TRBV29-1 and TRBJ2-7; 9 bases are a match to TRBD2. The CDR3 is 14 residues long. Germline V lookup: CDR1 SQVTM, CDR2 ANQGSEA. J gave up 2 bases and V 3 bases, and 5 bases lay outside the gene matches.

This clonotype was observed a handful of times. The chain has TRBV11-2 and TRBJ2-3; D assignment may be TRBD1 or TRBD2 (5 bases each). Per the germline V gene, CDR1 is SGHAT and CDR2 is FQNNGV. CDR3 length: 12 residues. The germline V and J ends were trimmed by 5 bases and 5 bases, with 8 bases remaining between them. This CDR3 reads CASSGAGDTQYF. The DNA for the CDR3 is TGTGCCAGCAGCGGGGCGGGAGATACGCAGTATTTT.

This clonotype has a single count. This chain links TRBV30 with TRBJ2-7; a possible D gene is TRBD2 (6 bases). Per germline, CDR1 GTSNPN and CDR2 SVGIG (reference sequence). V lost 2 bases to trimming and J lost 3 bases, with 20 bases between them. There are 16 residues in the CDR3. CDR3 bases: TGTGCCTGGAGTTACGGGGAGGTTATGGGGCTCTACGAGCAGTACTTC. Amino acid sequence: CAWSYGEVMGLYEQYF.

The chain employs TRBV6-1 and TRBJ1-2; D is possibly TRBD1 (6 bases). The CDR3 sequence is 14 residues long. CDR1 and CDR2 (germline): MNHNS, SASEGT. V was shortened by 6 bases and J by 3 bases, with 14 bases between the two germline ends. CDR3 sequence reads: CASRRTAQDYGYTF. CDR3 DNA: TGTGCCAGCAGAAGGACAGCCCAGGACTATGGCTACACCTTC.

The chain uses TRBV7-9 and TRBJ1-2, with 8 nucleotides matching TRBD1. Germline V lookup: CDR1 SEHNR, CDR2 FQNEAQ (reference sequence). This CDR3 spans 12 amino acids. After removal of 5 bases from V and 7 bases from J, the junction contained 3 bases not matched to a gene. The CDR3 sequence is CASSPGGTGYTF. CDR3 DNA sequence: TGTGCCAGCAGCCCAGGGGGCACTGGCTACACCTTC.

The V and J genes are TRBV30 and TRBJ2-3; the D gene is possibly TRBD2 (6 bases). From germline, CDR1 is GTSNPN and CDR2 SVGIG (reference sequence). The CDR3 contains 15 residues. V lost 0 bases and J lost 2, with 12 bases in between. In DNA, the CDR3 is TGTGCCTGGAGTGTCCGGCGGGGCCCCACAGATACGCAGTATTTT. Translated, it gives CAWSVRRGPTDTQYF.

This chain links TRBV6-5 with TRBJ2-1, with TRBD2 matching 11 bases. After removal of 5 bases from V and 4 bases from J, the junction contained 10 bases not matched to a gene. The germline V gene encodes CDR1 MNHEY and CDR2 SVGAGI. The CDR3 runs 17 residues. Here the CDR3 reads CASSTRRTSGPYNEQFF. Written as DNA, the CDR3 is TGTGCCAGCAGTACCCGCCGGACTAGCGGGCCGTACAATGAGCAGTTCTTC.

J is TRBJ2-1 and V is TRBV27, with TRBD1 as a possible D gene (5 bases). CDR1 is MNHEY, CDR2 SMNVEV, per germline (reference sequence). V lost 5 bases to trimming and J lost 2 bases, with 13 bases between them. This CDR3 comprises 15 residues. In nucleotides, the CDR3 is TGTGCCAGCAGTCCCCCGACAGCGCCCTACAATGAGCAGTTCTTC. It specifies CASSPPTAPYNEQFF.

The chain joins TRBV7-8 to TRBJ1-2, with D uncertain. This CDR3 has 16 amino acids. V lost 0 bases and J 6 bases, leaving 17 bases between the germline ends. Germline lookup yields CDR1 SGHVS and CDR2 FQNEAQ. This CDR3 is CASSLAFSTSSDGYTF. CDR3 in DNA: TGTGCCAGCAGCTTAGCGTTCAGCACCTCCTCGGATGGCTACACCTTC.

For the CDR3, the DNA is TGTGCCAGCAGCGGGGACTACGAGTCAGATACGCAGTATTTT. As protein: CASSGDYESDTQYF. This chain connects TRBV9 to TRBJ2-3; 7 nucleotides match TRBD2. The CDR3 sequence is 14 residues long. The germline gives CDR1 SGDLS, CDR2 YYNGEE. With V trimmed by 3 bases and J by 4 bases, 5 bases remained unmatched.

The rearrangement links TRBV5-1 to TRBJ2-7; 8 nucleotides agree with TRBD2. Looked up from germline, CDR1 is SGHRS and CDR2 is YFSETQ. CDR3 size: 14 residues. The V and J ends lost 4 bases and 2 bases, in that order; junction bases with no gene match: 5. The chain's CDR3 is CASSLAGSTYEQYF. As DNA, the CDR3 is TGCGCCAGCAGCCTAGCGGGTTCCACCTACGAGCAGTACTTC.

The chain links TRBV6-2 or TRBV6-3 to TRBJ2-5; 7 bases line up with TRBD2. V was clipped by 1 base and J by 5 bases; unmatched bases: 19. The CDR3 is 19 amino acids. CDR1 and CDR2 (germline): MNHEY, SVGEGT. This chain's CDR3 is CASSYYQDGPREGWETQYF. The DNA of the CDR3 is TGTGCCAGCAGTTACTACCAGGACGGACCAAGGGAGGGGTGGGAGACCCAGTACTTC.